This T cell receptor (beta chain) emerged from a study of shared clonotypes between healthy human individuals. Findings and caveats of the study: Clonotype sharing among donors was expected to depend on sequencing depth.

CDR1 is SGHDT and CDR2 is YYEEEE in the germline V gene. V shed 4 bases, J shed 11 bases, and the junction held 8 bases outside the gene matches. The CDR3 contains 13 residues. The authors distributed each subset's genomic DNA evenly over several immunoSEQ plates. Spread over ten immunoSEQ deep assay plates, unsorted PBMC DNA underwent sequencing. Here immunoSEQ multiplex PCR was the method, and the copy in TCRdb shows in-frame clones only, minus some. Of hundreds of thousands of clones in the sample, roughly four fifths are singletons; the top ten hold around 12%. The unsorted samples had tens of millions of PBMCs used for genomic DNA. Notes on this clone: Its cognate antigen is unknown.

V is TRBV5-6 and J is TRBJ1-4, with 7 nucleotides matching TRBD1. Sequenced: PBMCs. This receptor was taken from a woman in her thirties or forties in good health. Some clones in this sample may be carry-over from other donors' samples. CDR3 loop: CASSLQGVGKLFF. In DNA form, the CDR3 reads TGTGCCAGCAGCCTCCAGGGGGTTGGGAAACTGTTTTTT.